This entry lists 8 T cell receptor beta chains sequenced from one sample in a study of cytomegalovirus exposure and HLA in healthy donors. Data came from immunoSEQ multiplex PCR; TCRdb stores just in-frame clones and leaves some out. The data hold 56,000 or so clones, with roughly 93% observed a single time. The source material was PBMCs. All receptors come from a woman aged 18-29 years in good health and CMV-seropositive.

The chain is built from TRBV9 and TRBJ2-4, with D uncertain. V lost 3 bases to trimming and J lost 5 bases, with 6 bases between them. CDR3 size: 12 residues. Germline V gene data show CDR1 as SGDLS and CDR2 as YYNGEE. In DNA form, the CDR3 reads TGTGCCAGCAGCGACAGAGAAAACATTCAGTACTTC. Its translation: CASSDRENIQYF.

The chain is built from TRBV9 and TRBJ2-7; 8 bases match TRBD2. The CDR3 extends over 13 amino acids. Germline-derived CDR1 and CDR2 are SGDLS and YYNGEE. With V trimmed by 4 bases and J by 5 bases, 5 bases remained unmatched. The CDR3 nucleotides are TGTGCCAGCAGCCCCGGGGGGGGAAACGAGCAGTACTTC. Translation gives CASSPGGGNEQYF.

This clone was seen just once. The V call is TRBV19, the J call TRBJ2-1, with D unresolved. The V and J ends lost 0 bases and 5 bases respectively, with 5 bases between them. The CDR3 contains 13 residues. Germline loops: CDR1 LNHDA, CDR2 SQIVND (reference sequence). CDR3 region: CASSIDQNNEQFF. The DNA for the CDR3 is TGTGCCAGTAGTATAGATCAGAACAATGAGCAGTTCTTC.

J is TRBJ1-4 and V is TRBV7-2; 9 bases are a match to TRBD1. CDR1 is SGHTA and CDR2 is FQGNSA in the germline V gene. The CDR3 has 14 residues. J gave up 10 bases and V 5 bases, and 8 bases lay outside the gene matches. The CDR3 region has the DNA TGTGCCAGCAGCCCCCAAACGACAGGGGGAAAACTGTTTTTT. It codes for CASSPQTTGGKLFF.

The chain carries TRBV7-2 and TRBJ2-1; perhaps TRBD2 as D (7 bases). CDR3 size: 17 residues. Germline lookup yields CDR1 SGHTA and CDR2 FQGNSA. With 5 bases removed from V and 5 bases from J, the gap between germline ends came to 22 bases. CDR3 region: CASSTRGGGGNNNEQFF. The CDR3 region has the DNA TGTGCCAGCAGCACCCGCGGGGGCGGGGGAAATAACAATGAGCAGTTCTTC.

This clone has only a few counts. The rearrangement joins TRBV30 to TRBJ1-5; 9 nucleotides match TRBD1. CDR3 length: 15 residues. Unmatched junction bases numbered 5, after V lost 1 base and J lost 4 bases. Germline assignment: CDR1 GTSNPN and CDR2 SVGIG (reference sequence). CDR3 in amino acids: CAWSAGDRDNQPQHF. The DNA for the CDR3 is TGTGCCTGGAGTGCGGGGGACAGGGATAATCAGCCCCAGCATTTT.

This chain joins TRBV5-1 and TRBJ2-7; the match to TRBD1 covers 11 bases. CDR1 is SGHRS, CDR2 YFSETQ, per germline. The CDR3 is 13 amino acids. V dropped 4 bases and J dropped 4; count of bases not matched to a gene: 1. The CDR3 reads CASSRDRGYEQYF. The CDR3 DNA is TGCGCCAGCAGCCGGGACAGGGGGTACGAGCAGTACTTC.

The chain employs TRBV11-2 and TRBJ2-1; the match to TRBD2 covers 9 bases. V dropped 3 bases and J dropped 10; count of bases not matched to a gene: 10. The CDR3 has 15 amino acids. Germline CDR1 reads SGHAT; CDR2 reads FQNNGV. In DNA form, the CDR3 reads TGTGCCAGCAGCTTGGCTATGCGGGGGGGCGGGGAGCAGTTCTTC. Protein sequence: CASSLAMRGGGEQFF.